This is a list of T cell receptor beta chains from one sample in a study of identical twins. TCRdb itself ran the 5' RACE reads through MiXCR, one entry per CDR3 protein. Found here are approximately 220,000 distinct CDR3 sequences, around 6.9% of them singletons; the top ten hold less than 2%. This sample also appeared in a second study, on yellow fever vaccine responses in identical twins.

The specimen sequenced was memory (CD45RO+) T cells sorted from blood. These receptors were collected from a woman under 30 in good health. The CDR3 runs from the conserved cysteine through the conserved F or W.

v_gene | CDR3aa
TRBV18 | CASEGSGANVLTF
TRBV20-1 | CSAEDRQRGANVLTF
TRBV11-3 | CASSFRRGSDEQFF
TRBV28 | CASSLPAGQSYEQYF
TRBV5-1 | CASSLWWTETYEQYF
TRBV28 | CASSHTGGSGELFF
TRBV7-2 | CASSPSGNNYGYTF
TRBV7-3 | CASLPGTHTGELFF
TRBV7-2 | CASSRNGFYEQYF
TRBV7-9 | CASRGPGETQYF
TRBV11-2 | CASSPYQLGLAGGETQYF
TRBV30 | CAWSAVRGAEAFF
TRBV7-2 | CASSSRTSGRVTDTQYF
TRBV2 | CARTLAGGPNRNNEQFF
TRBV15 | CATSRDDSGREQFF
TRBV7-2 | CASSRRGSRTDETQYF
TRBV12-3/TRBV12-4 | CASSIRGSADTQYF
TRBV3-1 | CASSQEARGNEQYF
TRBV20-1 | CSAWGQNTEAFF
TRBV15 | CATSRDGAPTLAKNIQYF
TRBV20-1 | CSAGGQTKEKLFF
TRBV3-1 | CASSQDPAGEETQYF
TRBV7-2 | CASSLTASYNEQFF
TRBV4-2 | CASSLGQGGEKLFF
TRBV7-9 | CASSPSGVGSQETQYF
TRBV29-1 | CSAPTRNYGYTF
TRBV15 | CATSRDGPSATNEKLFF
TRBV6-1 | CASSLLNTNRGPVSGELFF
TRBV4-2 | CASSHTQDEGGPSDEQYF
TRBV12-3/TRBV12-4 | CASSLRGTGANTGELFF
TRBV10-3 | CAISELASGYEQYF
TRBV4-3 | CASSQDRGIGAEAFF
TRBV5-6 | CASSLAATGELFF
TRBV5-6 | CASSRRGGSYNEQFF
TRBV16 | CASSQSARGNTEAFF
TRBV6-2/TRBV6-3 | CASSGTSGSLEQFF
TRBV20-1 | CSARDPTSGTRNEQFF
TRBV7-3 | CASSSLAGGLYNEQFF
TRBV12-3/TRBV12-4 | CASSLTSGGARETQYF
TRBV5-1 | CASRWGQGPNEQFF
TRBV20-1 | CSASGQGAVRFSYEQYF
TRBV7-2 | CASSLYSGANVLTF
TRBV13 | CASSRGNQPQHF
TRBV18 | CASSLRTDSTDTQYF
TRBV10-3 | CAISLDRGRANVLTF
TRBV20-1 | CSPRRLAGGNEQFF
TRBV5-1 | CASSLFTSTDTQYF
TRBV5-6 | CASSLQGNIQYF
TRBV5-1 | CASSLTPSNEQFF
TRBV7-9 | CASSLGQGADQPQHF
TRBV7-9 | CASSHKTGSSTDTQYF
TRBV25-1 | CASTPDHTDTQYF
TRBV2 | CASSGDRNDQPQHF
TRBV3-1 | CASSHRSAGTGTFYGYTF
TRBV4-1 | CASSQVLAVDNEQFF
TRBV4-3 | CASSQDSRGAYEQYF
TRBV12-3/TRBV12-4 | CASSTWSRGNEQFF
TRBV11-3 | CASSSESGAYTQYF
TRBV29-1 | CSVGWLAGAGELFF